These T cell receptor beta chains were read from a single sample in a study of T cells in Graves' hyperthyroidism and ophthalmopathy. TCRdb reprocessed the multiplex PCR reads via MiXCR and lists one record per CDR3 protein. The sample records 500,000 to 650,000 distinct CDR3 sequences, 14% being singletons. The sample comprised blood. The receptors were sampled from a woman between 40 and 55 years old with Graves' hyperthyroidism. The CDR3 runs from the conserved cysteine through the conserved F or W. A D gene is named only where the DNA matches it firmly. Size is stated for part of the rows, as once, few or many counts, or as a class when the clone is expanded.

v_gene	abundance	d_gene	j_gene	CDR3aa	CDR3nt
TRBV2	many	TRBD2	TRBJ2-7	CASSVELAGGMNVGSYEQYF	TGTGCCAGCAGTGTGGAGCTAGCGGGAGGGATGAACGTCGGGTCCTACGAGCAGTACTTC
TRBV11-2	many	TRBD1	TRBJ2-7	CASSPAGTGGSEQYF	TGTGCCAGCAGCCCCGCCGGGACAGGGGGTAGCGAGCAGTACTTC
TRBV3-1	many	-	TRBJ2-3	CASSQDRDTQYF	TGTGCCAGCAGCCAAGATAGGGATACGCAGTATTTT
TRBV6-1	many	-	TRBJ2-1	CASLAQLYNEQFF	TGTGCCAGCCTAGCGCAGCTTTACAATGAGCAGTTCTTC
TRBV20-1	many	-	TRBJ1-5	CSAGGVRFNQPQHF	TGCAGTGCTGGGGGCGTACGGTTTAATCAGCCCCAGCATTTT
TRBV28	many	TRBD2	TRBJ2-1	CASSLGPVGTRRGNEQFF	TGTGCCAGCAGTTTGGGGCCTGTGGGGACTAGAAGGGGCAATGAGCAGTTCTTC
TRBV20-1	many	TRBD1	TRBJ1-2	CSATTGVGYGYTF	TGCAGTGCTACGACAGGGGTCGGCTATGGCTACACCTTC
TRBV5-5	few	-	TRBJ1-2	CASSLASTPYGYTF	TGTGCCAGCAGCTTGGCGTCGACACCCTATGGCTACACCTTC
TRBV7-2	many	TRBD2	TRBJ2-7	CASSLASGRSSSYEQYF	TGTGCCAGCAGCTTAGCAAGCGGGAGGAGCTCCTCCTACGAGCAGTACTTC
TRBV6-1	-	-	TRBJ2-5	CASSEAHRAETQYF	TGTGCCAGCAGTGAAGCCCACAGGGCGGAGACCCAGTACTTC
TRBV28	-	TRBD1	TRBJ1-3	CASRPTGGLTGNTIYF	TGTGCCAGCAGACCTACAGGGGGCTTAACTGGAAACACCATATATTTT
TRBV6-1	many	-	TRBJ2-3	CASSEMGSTSSDTQYF	TGTGCCAGCAGTGAAATGGGCTCAACTAGTTCAGATACGCAGTATTTT
TRBV4-1	-	TRBD2	TRBJ2-1	CASSQVPSGTISYNEQFF	TGCGCCAGCAGCCAAGTGCCTAGCGGGACAATCTCCTACAATGAGCAGTTCTTC
TRBV11-2	few	TRBD2	TRBJ2-5	CASSLVFLASGGTQYF	TGTGCCAGCAGCTTAGTTTTCCTGGCTAGCGGGGGGACCCAGTACTTC
TRBV28	many	-	TRBJ2-7	CASTPVSGIYEQYF	TGTGCCAGCACTCCGGTGTCGGGAATCTACGAGCAGTACTTC